The 32 T cell receptor beta chains presented below share a single source sample, sequenced in a study of beta chain features in type 1 diabetes. The isolated RNA, all of it, was reverse transcribed, so expressed TCRB transcripts were what got sequenced. Using immunoSEQ multiplex PCR, the repertoire was profiled, and TCRdb retains in-frame clones only, with some absent. The sample consists of roughly 130,000 clones, 7% to 10% of them appearing once. Sequencing input: central memory CD4+ T cells from blood. These receptors all stem from a young man in good health.

This clone was recorded a few times. The rearrangement links TRBV6-6 to TRBJ1-4; no clear D. Germline CDR1 is MNHNY and CDR2 is SVGAGI (reference sequence). This CDR3 contains 15 residues. Trimming cost V 6 bases and J 4 bases, with 15 bases left between them. The CDR3 sequence: CASSDSWQNNEKLFF. CDR3 bases: TGTGCCAGCAGCGACTCGTGGCAGAATAATGAAAAACTGTTTTTT.

V is TRBV7-2 and J is TRBJ1-6; no firm D call. CDR1 is SGHTA and CDR2 is FQGNSA in the germline V gene. The CDR3 runs 13 residues. Trimming took 4 bases from V and 8 from J, leaving 9 bases between them. The CDR3 is CASSSYTDSPLHF. The DNA of the CDR3 is TGTGCCAGCAGCTCTTACACCGATTCACCCCTCCACTTT.

The chain is built from TRBV5-1 and TRBJ2-2; tentatively, D is TRBD1 (6 bases). From germline, CDR1 is SGHRS and CDR2 YFSETQ. This CDR3 region has 16 residues. The V end was cut by 3 bases, the J end by 3 bases, with 15 bases between. Here the CDR3 reads CASSSGQGIHTGELFF. The CDR3 DNA is TGCGCCAGCAGCTCGGGACAAGGGATCCACACCGGGGAGCTGTTTTTT.

V is TRBV19 and J is TRBJ1-5; D is perhaps TRBD1 (5 bases). V was pared by 5 bases and J by 7 bases, with 15 bases between. The CDR3 loop spans 14 amino acids. Germline-derived CDR1 and CDR2 are LNHDA and SQIVND (reference sequence). In nucleotides, the CDR3 is TGTGCCAGTAGTCTAGCCCAGGGTAACCAGCCCCAGCATTTT. The encoded protein is CASSLAQGNQPQHF.

The chain uses TRBV10-3 and TRBJ2-2; TRBD2 agrees at 9 bases. The V gene's germline CDR1 is ENHRY and CDR2 SYGVKD. V shed 4 bases, J shed 5 bases, and the junction held 5 bases outside the gene matches. The CDR3 totals 15 residues. In DNA, the CDR3 is TGTGCCATCAGTGCGGGACTAGCAGATACCGGGGAGCTGTTTTTT. This sequence encodes CAISAGLADTGELFF.

This clone was picked up a small number of times. The rearrangement links TRBV30 to TRBJ1-4; D is unclear. Germline V CDR1 and CDR2: GTSNPN, SVGIG (reference sequence). Trimming stripped 0 bases from V and 0 bases from J, with 5 bases between. The CDR3 consists of 14 residues. The CDR3, as DNA: TGTGCCTGGAGTGTACAGACAACTAATGAAAAACTGTTTTTT. Amino acids: CAWSVQTTNEKLFF. Based on the CDR3 plus reference TRBV30 and TRBJ1-4, the full variable domain is SQTIHQWPATLVQPVGSPLSLECTVEGTSNPNLYWYRQAAGRGLQLLFYSVGIGQISSEVPQNLSASRPQDRQFILSSKKLLLSDSGFYLCAWSVQTTNEKLFFGSGTQLSVL.

This rearrangement joins TRBV19 to TRBJ2-5; 9 bases map to TRBD1. V lost 7 bases and J lost 5; bases outside the gene matches: 11. Germline V gene data show CDR1 as LNHDA and CDR2 as SQIVND (reference sequence). CDR3 size: 15 residues. The CDR3 DNA reads as TGTGCCAGTACCTCGGGGGACAGGGCGATGGAGACCCAGTACTTC. Translating gives CASTSGDRAMETQYF.

This clone turned up a few times. V gene TRBV7-2 combines with J gene TRBJ2-1, with 8 bases aligning to TRBD2. Germline V gives CDR1 SGHTA, CDR2 FQGNSA. This CDR3 has 15 residues. J was trimmed by 7 bases and V by 4 bases; bases with no gene match: 9. For the CDR3, the DNA is TGTGCCAGCAGCTCAAGCGGGGGCATGTGGAATGAGCAGTTCTTC. Translated: CASSSSGGMWNEQFF.

In regard to this clone: In the same sample, other DNA sequences code for this CDR3. The chain combines TRBV6-5 with TRBJ2-5; D is uncertain. V was shortened by 2 bases and J by 1 base, with 11 bases between the two germline ends. The germline CDR1 and CDR2 sequences are MNHEY and SVGAGI. The CDR3 runs to 15 residues. The CDR3 bases are TGTGCCAGCAGTTACCGGAGAGGCCCCCAAGAGACCCAGTACTTC. It is translated as CASSYRRGPQETQYF.

This clone was recorded a few times. The chain links TRBV6-5 to TRBJ2-7; 11 bases fit TRBD2. Losses at the gene ends were 7 bases for V and 3 bases for J; bases not matched to a gene: 5. Germline CDR1 is MNHEY and CDR2 is SVGAGI. CDR3 size: 14 residues. The CDR3 reads CASTSGLAGYEQYF. CDR3 nucleotides: TGTGCCAGCACCTCCGGACTAGCGGGCTACGAGCAGTACTTC.

The table lists this clone with a few counts. The chain has TRBV7-2 and TRBJ2-7, with 7 bases fitting TRBD2. CDR1 SGHTA and CDR2 FQGNSA come from the germline V gene. CDR3 length: 15 residues. Trimming took 2 bases from V and 3 from J; bases not matched to a gene: 7. CDR3 in amino acids: CASSLSLAADYEQYF. The CDR3 DNA reads as TGTGCCAGCAGCTTAAGTCTAGCGGCTGACTACGAGCAGTACTTC.

The rearrangement uses TRBV5-1 and TRBJ2-4, with a possible D match to TRBD1 (6 bases). CDR1 is SGHRS and CDR2 is YFSETQ in the germline V gene. Trimming removed 4 bases at V and 5 bases at J, with 16 bases between. This CDR3 comprises 15 residues. The CDR3 loop reads CASSPTGTSENIQYF. Here the CDR3 DNA reads TGCGCCAGCAGCCCGACCGGGACATCGGAAAACATTCAGTACTTC.

This clone was counted between two and nine times. The V call is TRBV19, the J call TRBJ1-5; perhaps TRBD1 as D (5 bases). V gave up 5 bases and J gave up 4 bases, with 18 bases separating them. This CDR3 contains 16 residues. Germline CDR1 reads LNHDA; CDR2 reads SQIVND (reference sequence). The CDR3 DNA reads as TGTGCCAGTAGTGACGGGCCGGGACGGGGGAATCAGCCCCAGCATTTT. Its translation is CASSDGPGRGNQPQHF.

The V call is TRBV9, the J call TRBJ2-7; 10 bases agree with TRBD2. This CDR3 is built from 15 residues. Germline loops: CDR1 SGDLS, CDR2 YYNGEE. V gave up 4 bases and J gave up 6 bases; unmatched junction bases: 10. The CDR3 bases are TGTGCCAGCAGCCCCCAGCGGGGGGGAAAGGGCGAGCAGTACTTC. Protein sequence: CASSPQRGGKGEQYF.

This clone was counted a few times. This chain links TRBV4-3 with TRBJ2-7; D is perhaps TRBD2 (6 bases). Germline CDR1 reads LGHNA; CDR2 reads YSLEER. The CDR3 is made up of 15 amino acids. The V and J ends lost 5 bases and 1 base respectively, with 15 bases between them. CDR3 region: CASSWEATLSYEQYF. For the CDR3, the DNA is TGCGCCAGCAGCTGGGAGGCTACCCTTTCCTACGAGCAGTACTTC.

This clone was found a few times. The rearrangement joins TRBV7-3 to TRBJ2-5; D is possibly TRBD1 (5 bases). CDR1 is SGHTA, CDR2 FQGTGA, per germline. V was cut by 3 bases and J by 2 bases, with 10 bases left in between. This CDR3 comprises 14 residues. CDR3 loop: CASSFWGRQETQYF. CDR3 bases: TGTGCCAGCAGCTTCTGGGGCCGTCAAGAGACCCAGTACTTC.

This clone was observed a few times. V and J are TRBV5-1 and TRBJ1-6; TRBD1 aligns across 7 bases. Germline V gene sequence: CDR1 SGHRS, CDR2 YFSETQ. The length of the CDR3 is 14 residues. The V and J ends lost 3 bases and 12 bases, in that order; junction bases with no gene match: 9. The CDR3 is CASSSRDRDLPLHF. In DNA form, the CDR3 reads TGCGCCAGCAGCTCCCGGGACAGAGACTTACCCCTCCACTTT.

This chain connects TRBV27 to TRBJ2-7, with D uncertain. Germline V lookup: CDR1 MNHEY, CDR2 SMNVEV (reference sequence). V was pared by 6 bases and J by 0 bases, with 9 bases between. The length of the CDR3 is 13 residues. The CDR3 loop is CASSPPGSYEQYF. CDR3 nucleotide sequence: TGTGCCAGCAGCCCGCCGGGCTCCTACGAGCAGTACTTC.

This clone was seen only a few times. The chain uses TRBV7-3 and TRBJ2-3; TRBD1 matches 7 bases. The germline gives CDR1 SGHTA, CDR2 FQGTGA. V was pared by 4 bases and J by 6 bases, with 4 bases of the junction left unmatched. CDR3 length: 13 amino acids. CDR3 protein: CASSSQGTDTQYF. As DNA, the CDR3 is TGTGCCAGCAGCTCACAGGGGACCGATACGCAGTATTTT. Drawing the rest from reference TRBV7-3 and TRBJ2-3, the complete variable domain is GAGVSQTPSNKVTEKGKYVELRCDPISGHTALYWYRQSLGQGPEFLIYFQGTGAADDSGLPNDRFFAVRPEGSVSTLKIQRTERGDSAVYLCASSSQGTDTQYFGPGTRLTVL.

The CDR3 DNA reads TGTGCCAGCAGCGTTCGGTCCATCGACTCCTATGGCTACACCTTC. This gives the protein CASSVRSIDSYGYTF. The chain uses TRBV9 and TRBJ1-2; D is ambiguous. Germline lookup yields CDR1 SGDLS and CDR2 YYNGEE. V was shortened by 2 bases and J by 4 bases, with 15 bases between the two germline ends. There are 15 residues in the CDR3.

This clone showed up just a few times. The CDR3 bases are TGTGCCAGCAGCTTAGGGACTAGCGAGGACTACGAGCAGTACTTC. Its translation is CASSLGTSEDYEQYF. This chain connects TRBV11-3 to TRBJ2-7; 9 bases fit TRBD2. This CDR3 spans 15 amino acids. The V and J ends lost 1 base and 3 bases, in that order; junction bases with no gene match: 4. Germline V gene data show CDR1 as SGHNT and CDR2 as YENEEA.

The chain links TRBV4-2 to TRBJ2-7; D perhaps matches TRBD2 (5 bases). The CDR3 covers 13 residues. Germline lookup yields CDR1 LGHNA and CDR2 YNFKEQ. The V gene lost 0 bases and the J gene lost 5 bases, with 8 bases spanning the gap. The CDR3 protein is CASSQEVRDEQYF. In DNA form, the CDR3 reads TGTGCCAGCAGCCAAGAAGTGAGGGACGAGCAGTACTTC.

CDR3 sequence reads: CASSLAGNTGELFF. CDR3 DNA sequence: TGTGCCAGCAGCTTGGCCGGTAACACCGGGGAGCTGTTTTTT. This chain joins TRBV5-5 and TRBJ2-2; no firm D call. CDR1 and CDR2 (germline): SGHKS, YYEKEE (reference sequence). V was cut by 0 bases and J by 2 bases, with 5 bases left in between. This CDR3 is built from 14 residues. Using reference TRBV5-5 and TRBJ2-2 for the parts outside the CDR3, the full variable domain is DAGVTQSPTHLIKTRGQQVTLRCSPISGHKSVSWYQQVLGQGPQFIFQYYEKEERGRGNFPDRFSARQFPNYSSELNVNALLLGDSALYLCASSLAGNTGELFFGEGSRLTVL.

This clone appeared a few times. The genes are TRBV6-5 and TRBJ1-5, with 8 bases matching TRBD1. Germline CDR1 reads MNHEY; CDR2 reads SVGAGI. The CDR3 is made up of 16 amino acids. The V segment lost 2 bases and the J segment 7 bases; nucleotides outside the gene matches: 10. CDR3 region: CASSYASGGTRQPQHF. The CDR3 DNA reads TGTGCCAGCAGTTACGCGTCAGGGGGCACCAGGCAGCCCCAGCATTTT.

This clone showed up many times. The chain employs TRBV30 and TRBJ2-5; a weak D match, TRBD2 (6 bases). With 3 bases removed from V and 1 base from J, the gap between germline ends came to 9 bases. Germline V gene lookup returns CDR1 GTSNPN and CDR2 SVGIG (reference sequence). The CDR3 totals 13 residues. The CDR3 loop reads CAWRRGPQETQYF. CDR3 sequence (DNA): TGTGCCTGGAGGCGGGGACCCCAAGAGACCCAGTACTTC.

This clone showed up many times. V is TRBV4-2 and J is TRBJ2-7; 9 nucleotides line up with TRBD1. Trimming at V came to 5 bases and at J to 0 bases, leaving 8 bases not matched to a gene. The germline V gene encodes CDR1 LGHNA and CDR2 YNFKEQ. This CDR3 contains 16 residues. CDR3: CASSTQDRGYSYEQYF. The CDR3 nucleotides read TGTGCCAGCAGCACCCAGGACAGGGGCTACTCCTACGAGCAGTACTTC.

This chain joins TRBV7-8 and TRBJ2-7; D ambiguous. The CDR3 consists of 13 residues. Germline V gene data show CDR1 as SGHVS and CDR2 as FQNEAQ. Trimming removed 5 bases at V and 2 bases at J, with 10 bases between. Here the CDR3 DNA reads TGTGCCAGCAGCCCGGATCAGGCCTACGAGCAGTACTTC. Translation gives CASSPDQAYEQYF. The variable domain in full, with the rest retrieved from reference TRBV7-8 and TRBJ2-7, is GAGVSQSPRYKVAKRGQDVALRCDPISGHVSLFWYQQALGQGPEFLTYFQNEAQLDKSGLPSDRFFAERPEGSVSTLKIQRTQQEDSAVYLCASSPDQAYEQYFGPGTRLTVT.

The chain uses TRBV7-2 and TRBJ2-7; tentatively, D is TRBD2 (6 bases). Trimming took 5 bases from V and 1 from J, leaving 15 bases between them. Per the germline V gene, CDR1 is SGHTA and CDR2 is FQGNSA. CDR3 length: 15 residues. Written as DNA, the CDR3 is TGTGCCAGCAGCCCTCAAGGGACTTCTTCCTACGAGCAGTACTTC. It encodes CASSPQGTSSYEQYF.

The chain combines TRBV18 with TRBJ1-6; D gene uncertain. CDR3 length equals 14 residues. Trimming pared 0 bases from V and 5 bases from J, leaving 5 bases between. CDR1 and CDR2 from the germline V gene are KGHSH and LQKENI. The DNA for the CDR3 is TGTGCCAGCTCACCACCCGTAGATAATTCACCCCTCCACTTT. Protein: CASSPPVDNSPLHF.

This clone has only a few counts. The rearrangement joins TRBV5-6 to TRBJ2-2, with TRBD1 identical over 8 bases. The V segment lost 4 bases and the J segment 4 bases; nucleotides outside the gene matches: 9. The CDR3 runs 16 residues. Germline CDR1 reads SGHDT; CDR2 reads YYEEEE. DNA for the CDR3: TGTGCCAGCAGCGGAGGGACAGGCTATGGCACCGGGGAGCTGTTTTTT. It translates to CASSGGTGYGTGELFF.

This clone was found a few times. The rearrangement uses TRBV7-2 and TRBJ2-3; D remains ambiguous. CDR1 and CDR2 (germline): SGHTA, FQGNSA. Deletions cut 4 bases from V and 2 bases from J, with 10 bases between. This CDR3 is built from 14 residues. CDR3 nucleotides: TGTGCCAGCAGCTCTAGGCGTAACACAGATACGCAGTATTTT. Amino acids: CASSSRRNTDTQYF. The full variable domain, in which reference TRBV7-2 and TRBJ2-3 provide the parts outside the CDR3, is GAGVSQSPSNKVTEKGKDVELRCDPISGHTALYWYRQSLGQGLEFLIYFQGNSAPDKSGLPSDRFSAERTGGSVSTLTIQRTQQEDSAVYLCASSSRRNTDTQYFGPGTRLTVL.

The chain joins TRBV7-2 to TRBJ1-4; a possible D gene is TRBD1 (5 bases). V lost 5 bases to trimming and J lost 8 bases, with 18 bases between them. This CDR3 comprises 15 residues. Per germline, CDR1 SGHTA and CDR2 FQGNSA. As DNA, the CDR3 is TGTGCCAGCAGCCACCAGGGAGGGCAAGGCGAAAAACTGTTTTTT. Translated: CASSHQGGQGEKLFF. The full variable domain, completed using reference TRBV7-2 and TRBJ1-4, is GAGVSQSPSNKVTEKGKDVELRCDPISGHTALYWYRQSLGQGLEFLIYFQGNSAPDKSGLPSDRFSAERTGGSVSTLTIQRTQQEDSAVYLCASSHQGGQGEKLFFGSGTQLSVL.